Below are 9 T cell receptor beta chains sequenced from a single sample in a study of T cell responses to AZD1222 COVID-19 vaccine. Here immunoSEQ multiplex PCR was the method, and the copy in TCRdb shows in-frame clones only, minus some. The sample lists around 120,000 clones; approximately 88% were seen once. The sample here was peripheral blood, taken on day 0 of MenACWY control vaccination. These receptors were collected from an adult in good health.

The chain's CDR3 is CARSGQVTAEQYF. The CDR3, as DNA: TGTGCCAGGTCGGGACAAGTAACGGCCGAGCAGTACTTC. The chain combines TRBV2 with TRBJ2-7; D might be TRBD1 (6 bases). CDR3 length: 13 residues. Trimming removed 9 bases from V and 6 bases from J, with 18 bases in between. The V gene's germline CDR1 is SNHLY and CDR2 FYNNEI.

The chain joins TRBV7-3 to TRBJ2-7; 7 nucleotides agree with TRBD1. CDR1 is SGHTA, CDR2 FQGTGA, per germline. J lost 1 base, V lost 6 bases, and 6 bases had no gene match. This CDR3 comprises 14 residues. CDR3 in amino acids: CASSWTGPSYEQYF. In DNA form, the CDR3 reads TGTGCCAGCAGTTGGACAGGTCCGTCCTACGAGCAGTACTTC.

V usage is TRBV28 and J usage is TRBJ2-7; TRBD1 matches 7 bases. The CDR3 is made up of 17 amino acids. Germline values: CDR1 MDHEN, CDR2 SYDVKM. The ends lost 7 bases at V and 1 base at J; junction bases unmatched: 16. The CDR3 coding sequence is TGTGCCAGCAACGGCCCTAGGGCAGCCAGGGGGTCCTACGAGCAGTACTTC. Translation gives CASNGPRAARGSYEQYF.

The chain employs TRBV6-1 and TRBJ2-2; 11 nucleotides match TRBD1. Germline V gives CDR1 MNHNS, CDR2 SASEGT. This CDR3 region has 14 residues. The ends lost 6 bases at V and 5 bases at J; junction bases unmatched: 2. DNA of the CDR3: TGTGCCAGCAGCCGGGACAGGGGGACCGGGGAGCTGTTTTTT. This encodes CASSRDRGTGELFF.

The V call is TRBV4-2, the J call TRBJ1-4; D not certain. The ends were cut back, 4 bases at V and 8 bases at J, with 20 bases in the middle. Germline assignment: CDR1 LGHNA and CDR2 YNFKEQ. The CDR3 loop spans 16 amino acids. The CDR3 DNA reads TGTGCCAGCAGCCCCGGACGGAGGGCAACCTTAGAAAAACTGTTTTTT. As protein: CASSPGRRATLEKLFF.

V is TRBV18 and J is TRBJ2-7, with 12 positions matching TRBD2. CDR1 is KGHSH, CDR2 LQKENI, per germline. CDR3 size: 14 residues. Trimming removed 6 bases from V and 5 bases from J; junction bases left unmatched: 5. In DNA, the CDR3 is TGTGCCAGCTCGCGACTAGCGGGAGTGGACGAGCAGTACTTC. This translates into CASSRLAGVDEQYF.

With respect to this clone: A junction boundary mismatches the germline segment, possibly from a read error. The gene calls are TRBV30 and TRBJ1-1; 11 nucleotides line up with TRBD1. CDR1 and CDR2 from the germline V gene are GTSNPN and SVGIG (reference sequence). This CDR3 is 13 amino acids long. The CDR3 reads CAWGTGGNTKAFF. CDR3 DNA sequence: TGTGCCTGGGGGACAGGGGGAAACACTAAAGCTTTCTTT.

The genes are TRBV2 and TRBJ2-7; D not resolved. Germline-derived CDR1 and CDR2 are SNHLY and FYNNEI. The V end lost 7 bases, the J end lost 0 bases, and 13 bases lay between the germline ends. CDR3 size: 14 residues. The CDR3 loop is CASNSLLSSYEQYF. DNA of the CDR3: TGTGCCAGCAATTCTCTCCTGTCCTCCTACGAGCAGTACTTC. The entire variable domain, with the rest obtained from reference TRBV2 and TRBJ2-7, is as follows: EPEVTQTPSHQVTQMGQEVILRCVPISNHLYFYWYRQILGQKVEFLVSFYNNEISEKSEIFDDQFSVERPDGSNFTLKIRSTKLEDSAMYFCASNSLLSSYEQYFGPGTRLTVT.

The chain combines TRBV6-5 with TRBJ2-2, with 7 bases fitting TRBD1. J lost 5 bases, V lost 2 bases, and 8 bases had no gene match. Germline CDR1 MNHEY, CDR2 SVGAGI. The CDR3 loop spans 16 amino acids. CDR3 sequence: CASSYADRVGTGELFF. The CDR3 coding sequence is TGTGCCAGCAGTTACGCAGACAGGGTTGGGACCGGGGAGCTGTTTTTT.